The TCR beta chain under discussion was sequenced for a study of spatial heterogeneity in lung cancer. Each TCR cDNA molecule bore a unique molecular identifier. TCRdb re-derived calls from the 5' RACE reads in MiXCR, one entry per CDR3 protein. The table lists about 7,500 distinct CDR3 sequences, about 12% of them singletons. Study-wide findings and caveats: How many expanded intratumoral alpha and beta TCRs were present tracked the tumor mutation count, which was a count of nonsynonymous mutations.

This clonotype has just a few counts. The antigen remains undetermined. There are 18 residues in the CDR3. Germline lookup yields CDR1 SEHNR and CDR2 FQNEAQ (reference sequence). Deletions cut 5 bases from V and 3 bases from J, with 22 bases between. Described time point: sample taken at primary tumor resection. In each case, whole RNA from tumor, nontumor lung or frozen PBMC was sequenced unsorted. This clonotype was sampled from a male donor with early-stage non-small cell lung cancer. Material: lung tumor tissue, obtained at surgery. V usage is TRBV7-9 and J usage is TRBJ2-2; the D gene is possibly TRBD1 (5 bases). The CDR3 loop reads CASSLPREAYPYTGELFF. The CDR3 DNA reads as TGTGCCAGCAGCCTCCCCAGGGAAGCATACCCCTACACCGGGGAGCTGTTTTTT.